The rows below give T cell receptor beta chains drawn from one sample of a study of shared clonotypes between healthy human individuals. Some clones are missing from TCRdb's copy, which holds only in-frame ones; the method was immunoSEQ multiplex PCR. The sample contains over a million clones, 78% of which appear only once. The source material was memory CD4+ T cells from PBMCs. The receptors shown here come from a man aged 18 to 29 in good health. Some clones in this sample may be carry-over from other donors' samples. Both conserved end residues are part of each CDR3. Each record gives: clone size, D gene, J gene, V gene, CDR3 DNA, CDR3 protein. The D gene is left open where the match is weak. The size of a clone is reported for some rows only, either as once, few or many, or as a class for expanded clones.

. . TRBJ2-7 TRBV7-9 TGTGCCAGCAGCTTAGGCGACGGGAGTTTCGAGCAGTACTTC CASSLGDGSFEQYF
. . TRBJ2-1 TRBV20-1 TGCAGTGCTCCGGAGGGTAGTGAGCAGTTCTTC CSAPEGSEQFF
. . TRBJ1-4 TRBV7-8 TGTGCCAGCAGCCTCTATGCAGCAGGAGGGAGTGAAAAACTGTTTTTT CASSLYAAGGSEKLFF
. TRBD2 TRBJ2-1 TRBV23-1 TGCGCCAGCAGTCAGCCGGGACTAGCGGCCCGAGGGGCCTACAATGAGCAGTTCTTC CASSQPGLAARGAYNEQFF
. . TRBJ1-2 TRBV5-1 TGCGCCAGCAGCTTGGATGAGGGCCACTATGGCTACACCTTC CASSLDEGHYGYTF
. . TRBJ2-2 TRBV28 TGTGCCAGCAGTTTCATCGGGAGAAGGACCGGGGAGCTGTTTTTT CASSFIGRRTGELFF
few . TRBJ2-2 TRBV29-1 TGCAGCGCCGGAATAGGTCCGATGAGCGGGGAGCTGTTTTTT CSAGIGPMSGELFF
. TRBD2 TRBJ2-1 TRBV29-1 TGCAGCGTTGAAGAGCTCGGGACTAGCGGGAGGGCCCACAATGAGCAGTTCTTC CSVEELGTSGRAHNEQFF
. . TRBJ2-1 TRBV7-9 TGTGCCAGCAGCTTAGTGGGAGGGACAGCCGACAATGAGCAGTTCTTC CASSLVGGTADNEQFF
few . TRBJ1-1 TRBV29-1 TGCAGCGTTGGGTCGGGCGTGAACACTGAAGCTTTCTTT CSVGSGVNTEAFF
. . TRBJ1-1 TRBV11-2 TGTGCCACCCAGCGGGGGGCCTGGAACACTGAAGCTTTCTTT CATQRGAWNTEAFF
. TRBD2 TRBJ2-7 TRBV28 TGTGCCAGCTCTTTTAGCGGGAGGGGGTCCTACGAGCAGTACTTC CASSFSGRGSYEQYF
once . TRBJ2-3 TRBV29-1 TGCAGCGTTGAACCCCCCGCGTCGGCTACGCAGTATTTT CSVEPPASATQYF
. . TRBJ1-4 TRBV27 TGTGCCAGCAGTCCTCTGGGCAGAAGTAATGAAAAACTGTTTTTT CASSPLGRSNEKLFF
. . TRBJ2-4 TRBV28 TGTGCCAGCAGTCCCCTCGATCCGAGAGTCAAAAACATTCAGTACTTC CASSPLDPRVKNIQYF
. TRBD1 TRBJ2-1 TRBV5-1 TGCGCCAGCAGCCCCGGGACAGGGAGTTCCTACAATGAGCAGTTCTTC CASSPGTGSSYNEQFF
. . TRBJ2-4 TRBV7-3 TGTGCCAGCAGCTCCGGGGCAGGCCCTCTCCGACTAGCCAAAAACATTCAGTACTTC CASSSGAGPLRLAKNIQYF
. . TRBJ2-7 TRBV4-1 TGCGCCAGCAGCCTAGGCCCAGTTGACTACGAGCAGTACTTC CASSLGPVDYEQYF
once . TRBJ2-7 TRBV2 TGTGCCAGCAGTGTTGAGGGGGGCGAGCAGTACTTC CASSVEGGEQYF
. TRBD1 TRBJ2-6 TRBV28 TGTGCCAGCAGTTTTTACTTGGGGGCAAACCGGGACAGATACTCTGGGGCCAACGTCCTGACTTTC CASSFYLGANRDRYSGANVLTF
once . TRBJ2-4 TRBV7-8 TGTGCCAGCAGTCTCATGGCACAGGGATTAGCCAAAAACATTCAGTACTTC CASSLMAQGLAKNIQYF
. . TRBJ2-1 TRBV20-1 TGCAGTGCTCAGGGGAATGAGCAGTTCTTC CSAQGNEQFF
few . TRBJ2-3 TRBV30 TGTGCCTGGAGCGGGAGCACAGATACGCAGTATTTT CAWSGSTDTQYF
once TRBD2 TRBJ2-3 TRBV19 TGTGCCAGTAGTCTAAAAGGGACTAGTACTAGCACAGATACGCAGTATTTT CASSLKGTSTSTDTQYF
. . TRBJ2-1 TRBV9 TGTGCCAGCAGCGTAGGGTGGGCAGCGGCATACAATGAGCAGTTCTTC CASSVGWAAAYNEQFF
. . TRBJ2-7 TRBV7-6 TGTGCCAGCAGCTTAGCCCTTAACCCTACCTACGAGCAGTACTTC CASSLALNPTYEQYF
once . TRBJ2-3 TRBV10-3 TGTGCCATCAGTTCCTCAGAGTATACGCAGTATTTT CAISSSEYTQYF
. TRBD1 TRBJ2-5 TRBV18 TGTGCCAGCTATACGGACAGGGGGGAGACCCAGTACTTC CASYTDRGETQYF
. . TRBJ1-5 TRBV5-1 TGCGCCAGCAGCTTGGGTCAGACTAGCAATCAGCCCCAGCATTTT CASSLGQTSNQPQHF
. . TRBJ1-4 TRBV4-3 TGCGCCAGCAGCATAAGTCAGGGGAAAGGGGAAAAACTGTTTTTT CASSISQGKGEKLFF
. TRBD1 TRBJ2-7 TRBV19 TGTGCCAGTAGTACAGGGGACAGTACCTACGAGCAGTACTTC CASSTGDSTYEQYF
. TRBD1 TRBJ1-2 TRBV4-1 TGCGCCAGCAGCGGACAGGGACTTGCTAACTATGGCTACACCTTC CASSGQGLANYGYTF
. . TRBJ1-5 TRBV6-4 TGTGCCAGCAGTGACGAGGGTAAACAGCCCCAGCATTTT CASSDEGKQPQHF
. TRBD1 TRBJ1-2 TRBV5-5 TGTGCCAGCAGCTGGGGACAGGGGGCGCGTGGCTACACCTTC CASSWGQGARGYTF
. TRBD2 TRBJ2-5 TRBV5-1 TGCGCCAGCAGCTTCACTAGCGGGTCCCAAGAGACCCAGTACTTC CASSFTSGSQETQYF
few . TRBJ2-5 TRBV10-3 TGTGCCATCAGAGACTACCAGCAAGAGACCCAGTACTTC CAIRDYQQETQYF
few . TRBJ1-1 TRBV10-3 TGTGCCATCAGTACTCACAGGGAGGACACTGAAGCTTTCTTT CAISTHREDTEAFF
. TRBD2 TRBJ2-1 TRBV27 TGTGCCAGCAGTCCGCGGTTTAGCGGGGACCTCGATGAGCAGTTCTTC CASSPRFSGDLDEQFF
. . TRBJ1-4 TRBV5-8 TGTGCCAGCAGCTTAAGGCAGGGCAATGAAAAACTGTTTTTT CASSLRQGNEKLFF
few TRBD2 TRBJ2-7 TRBV4-2 TGTGCCAGCAGCCAAGAGGCCAGGTCCGGGACTAATACCTACGAGCAGTACTTC CASSQEARSGTNTYEQYF
. TRBD2 TRBJ2-7 TRBV6-6 TGTGCCAGCAGTCAGGTGGCGGGAGTATCCTACGAGCAGTACTTC CASSQVAGVSYEQYF
. TRBD2 TRBJ2-3 TRBV2 TGTGCCAGCAGTGAAATCCTAGCGGCCACAGATACGCAGTATTTT CASSEILAATDTQYF
. . TRBJ2-7 TRBV10-3 TGTGCCAGTCCCGGGACGGGAACCTACGAGCAGTACTTC CASPGTGTYEQYF
. . TRBJ2-4 TRBV18 TGTGCCAGCTCAGCAACGGGGGCGAACATTCAGTACTTC CASSATGANIQYF
. . TRBJ2-3 TRBV11-3 TGTGCCAGCTCCCCGAGAGGGGGGGACACAGATACGCAGTATTTT CASSPRGGDTDTQYF
. . TRBJ1-2 TRBV28 TGTGCCAGCGAGGCAGGGAAGTTTGGCTACACCTTC CASEAGKFGYTF
. TRBD2 TRBJ2-3 TRBV30 TGTGCCTGGAGCGAACCCCGGACTAGCGGCAGGGATACGCAGTATTTT CAWSEPRTSGRDTQYF
. TRBD1 TRBJ1-4 TRBV19 TGTGCCAGTAGTCCGAACAGGGACAGGGAAGGGGAAAAACTGTTTTTT CASSPNRDREGEKLFF
few TRBD2 TRBJ2-3 TRBV6-6 TGTGCCAGCGGTCTAGCGGGAGTTGTAGCAGATACGCAGTATTTT CASGLAGVVADTQYF
. . TRBJ1-1 TRBV29-1 TGCAGCGTCGGTGACAGTAACACTGAAGCTCTCTTT CSVGDSNTEALF
. TRBD2 TRBJ2-5 TRBV6-5 TGTGCCAGCAGTCCCCCGGCGGGGGGGGAAGAGACCCAGTACTTC CASSPPAGGEETQYF
. . TRBJ1-2 TRBV6-5 TGTGCCAGCAGTTACCCGACGGGGCTTAACTATGGCTACACCTTC CASSYPTGLNYGYTF
. . TRBJ2-3 TRBV10-3 TGTGCCATCAGTCAGGGGCTAGAGGGTGATACGCAGTATTTT CAISQGLEGDTQYF
. TRBD1 TRBJ1-2 TRBV5-5 TGTGCCAGCAGCTTAGGGACAGCCAGCAACTATGGCTACACCTTC CASSLGTASNYGYTF
. . TRBJ1-4 TRBV7-9 TGTGCCAGCAGCTTAAATCGAAACACGCTAGGTGAAAAACTGTTTTTT CASSLNRNTLGEKLFF
few . TRBJ2-3 TRBV5-4 TGTGCCAGCAGCCCCGAAAGCACAGATACGCAGTATTTT CASSPESTDTQYF
. TRBD1 TRBJ2-7 TRBV10-3 TGTGCCATCGGCCCTATGGAACAGGGGATAGCCTACGAGCAGTACTTC CAIGPMEQGIAYEQYF